What follows describes a single TCR beta chain. This sample was taken from a study of lymphopenia after photon versus proton radiotherapy. Assay: immunoSEQ multiplex PCR; the TCRdb copy retains only in-frame clones and omits some. This table holds over 25,000 clones, about nine tenths found once. Germline assignment: CDR1 SGDLS and CDR2 YYNGEE. The V end was cut by 5 bases, the J end by 6 bases, with 12 bases between. The CDR3 totals 13 residues. This material consisted of peripheral blood, taken from a patient treated with photon-based radiotherapy. The rearrangement links TRBV9 to TRBJ2-1, with a weak D call TRBD2 (6 bases). The clonotype comes from a woman aged 50 to 60 with pancreatic cancer. CDR3 DNA: TGTGCCAGCAGTGGGGTAGCGGCCAATGAGCAGTTCTTC. Protein sequence: CASSGVAANEQFF.